Presented here are 5 T cell receptor beta chains from one specimen sequenced in a study of cytomegalovirus exposure and HLA in healthy donors. 13 Jbeta primers and 60 Vbeta primers were used for the PCR. Produced via immunoSEQ multiplex PCR; TCRdb's table is partial and in-frame only. Found here are around 140,000 clones, 82% of them singletons; the top ten hold roughly 7.7%. The sample consisted of PBMCs. The receptors shown here come from a woman aged 45 to 65 in good health and CMV-seropositive.

CDR3 in amino acids: CASSARTSGYNEQFF. The CDR3 DNA reads as TGTGCCAGCAGCGCCAGGACTAGCGGGTACAATGAGCAGTTCTTC. The gene calls are TRBV9 and TRBJ2-1; 11 positions agree with TRBD2. This CDR3 region has 15 residues. Germline CDR1 SGDLS, CDR2 YYNGEE. V lost 3 bases, J lost 4 bases, and 3 bases stayed unmatched.

The chain links TRBV6-1 to TRBJ2-7; possibly TRBD2 for D (6 bases). Germline CDR1 is MNHNS and CDR2 is SASEGT. This CDR3 is built from 14 residues. V dropped 7 bases and J dropped 3 bases, with 16 bases sitting between them. CDR3 residues: CASTPTSSHYEQYF. The CDR3 bases are TGTGCCAGCACCCCAACTAGCTCCCACTACGAGCAGTACTTC.

This clone has only one observation. The rearrangement links TRBV29-1 to TRBJ2-3; no definite D call. Germline CDR1 is SQVTM and CDR2 is ANQGSEA. Trimming took 1 base from V and 2 from J, leaving 7 bases between them. The CDR3 consists of 13 residues. CDR3 sequence reads: CSVEVEITDTQYF. In nucleotides, the CDR3 is TGCAGCGTTGAAGTTGAGATCACAGATACGCAGTATTTT.

The chain carries TRBV9 and TRBJ2-2; D is ambiguous. The CDR3 loop spans 12 amino acids. V was shortened by 6 bases and J by 2 bases, with 5 bases between the two germline ends. The germline V gene has CDR1 SGDLS and CDR2 YYNGEE. The CDR3, as DNA: TGTGCCAGCAATTCTAACACCGGGGAGCTGTTTTTT. Protein: CASNSNTGELFF.

This rearrangement joins TRBV10-3 to TRBJ1-5; 8 nucleotides match TRBD1. The germline V gene encodes CDR1 ENHRY and CDR2 SYGVKD. V shed 7 bases and J 4 bases; nucleotides not matched to a gene: 9. The CDR3 loop spans 15 amino acids. The CDR3 coding sequence is TGTGCCATCATGTCCGGACAGGGAGGAAATCAGCCCCAGCATTTT. Amino acids: CAIMSGQGGNQPQHF.